Below are 22 T cell receptor beta chains sequenced from a single sample in a study of identical twins. TCRdb processed the 5' RACE reads anew with MiXCR; each CDR3 protein has one entry. The sample lists about 720,000 distinct CDR3 sequences, roughly 18% seen once, with around 13% in the top ten. The same specimen was also included in a second study, on T cells expressing NK-cell markers.

The sequenced sample was PBMCs. The receptors originated from a woman aged 18-35 years in good health.

The chain couples TRBV29-1 to TRBJ2-7; D is undetermined. Per the germline V gene, CDR1 is SQVTM and CDR2 is ANQGSEA. The CDR3 covers 13 residues. Trimming took 7 bases from V and 7 from J, leaving 20 bases between them. Here the CDR3 reads CSAAAVLPGEQYF. CDR3 nucleotide sequence: TGCAGCGCTGCTGCCGTACTTCCTGGGGAGCAGTACTTC.

This clonotype was counted only a few times. The chain links TRBV20-1 to TRBJ2-7; D is uncertain. The V gene's germline CDR1 is DFQATT and CDR2 SNEGSKA (reference sequence). This CDR3 comprises 13 residues. The V end lost 0 bases, the J end lost 5 bases, and 11 bases lay between the germline ends. The CDR3 is CSARETDGDEQYF. The CDR3 bases are TGCAGTGCTAGAGAGACTGACGGAGACGAGCAGTACTTC.

This clonotype has only a few counts. The chain joins TRBV20-1 to TRBJ2-1, with TRBD1 matching 10 bases. V was pared by 0 bases and J by 12 bases, with 11 bases of the junction left unmatched. The length of the CDR3 is 15 residues. Per germline, CDR1 DFQATT and CDR2 SNEGSKA (reference sequence). In DNA, the CDR3 is TGCAGTGCTAGAGATGCTCGACAGGGGGCGCACAGGCAGTTCTTC. The encoded protein is CSARDARQGAHRQFF.

This clonotype was picked up a small number of times. V and J are TRBV20-1 and TRBJ2-5; D is possibly TRBD2 (6 bases). The ends were cut back, 0 bases at V and 12 bases at J, with 14 bases in the middle. Germline V gene sequence: CDR1 DFQATT, CDR2 SNEGSKA (reference sequence). There are 12 residues in the CDR3. The DNA of the CDR3 is TGCAGTGCTAGAGATCAAGGGGTAGCGGAGTACTTC. Its translation is CSARDQGVAEYF.

This clonotype came up many times. This chain links TRBV5-1 with TRBJ1-1; D is ambiguous. Trimming took off 4 bases at V and 5 bases at J, with 15 bases between the two ends. This CDR3 is built from 14 residues. The germline V gene encodes CDR1 SGHRS and CDR2 YFSETQ. CDR3 bases: TGCGCCAGCAGCCCCAACTCCCCCCAAACTGAAGCTTTCTTT. Amino acid sequence: CASSPNSPQTEAFF.

This clonotype was observed many times. This chain connects TRBV11-2 to TRBJ1-1; tentatively, D is TRBD1 (5 bases). Germline loops: CDR1 SGHAT, CDR2 FQNNGV. Between the trimmed V and J ends, which lost 6 bases and 8 bases, there was a span of 10 bases. This CDR3 contains 11 residues. DNA for the CDR3: TGTGCCAGCAGAACGGGGCTCGAAGCTTTCTTT. Translated, it gives CASRTGLEAFF.

The sample holds many counts of this clonotype. CDR3 in DNA: TGCAGTGCTAGAGATCGCTCGGGACAGGGGGAGGAAGAGACCCAGTACTTC. Translating it yields CSARDRSGQGEEETQYF. This chain links TRBV20-1 with TRBJ2-5; 11 bases map to TRBD1. The V and J ends lost 0 bases and 3 bases, in that order; junction bases with no gene match: 9. Per germline, CDR1 DFQATT and CDR2 SNEGSKA (reference sequence). The length of the CDR3 is 17 residues.

In this sample, this clonotype turned up a few times. This chain connects TRBV6-2 or TRBV6-3 to TRBJ2-7; weak D call: TRBD1 (6 bases). With 4 bases removed from V and 5 bases from J, the gap between germline ends came to 15 bases. The CDR3 is 14 amino acids. Germline CDR1 and CDR2: MNHEY and SVGEGT. CDR3 coding DNA: TGTGCCAGCAGTTTCCGCGACAGGTCCCACGAGCAGTACTTC. It yields the protein CASSFRDRSHEQYF.

The chain uses TRBV12-3 or TRBV12-4 and TRBJ1-1, with unresolved D. The CDR3 contains 14 residues. Between the trimmed V and J ends, which lost 6 bases and 1 base, there was a span of 12 bases. In DNA form, the CDR3 reads TGTGCCAGCAGCCCCCTTAATTCGAACACTGAAGCTTTCTTT. This gives the protein CASSPLNSNTEAFF.

This clonotype has a count of ten or more. The chain links TRBV12-3 or TRBV12-4 to TRBJ2-2, with D possibly being TRBD2 (5 bases). V was shortened by 6 bases and J by 6 bases, with 14 bases between the two germline ends. The CDR3 runs to 14 residues. As DNA, the CDR3 is TGTGCCAGCAGCGCAACGGGGTGGTCCGGGGAGCTGTTTTTT. This gives the protein CASSATGWSGELFF.

The chain employs TRBV5-1 and TRBJ2-1; D is ambiguous. Germline V CDR1 and CDR2: SGHRS, YFSETQ. V gave up 0 bases and J gave up 7 bases, with 11 bases separating them. The CDR3 loop spans 14 amino acids. CDR3 sequence reads: CASSLDVVGNEQFF. In DNA form, the CDR3 reads TGCGCCAGCAGCTTGGATGTCGTGGGGAATGAGCAGTTCTTC.

The CDR3 reads CASSPRGNAPYNEQFF. CDR3 DNA: TGTGCCAGCAGTCCCAGGGGAAATGCGCCTTACAATGAGCAGTTCTTC. The V gene is TRBV27, the J gene TRBJ2-1, with a tentative D call TRBD1 (6 bases). Trimming shortened V by 5 bases and J by 4 bases, and 18 bases separated the two germline ends. Germline V gene data show CDR1 as MNHEY and CDR2 as SMNVEV (reference sequence). The CDR3 runs 16 residues.

The rearrangement joins TRBV19 to TRBJ2-3; D could derive from TRBD1 or TRBD2 (5 bases each). This CDR3 contains 15 residues. Germline CDR1 is LNHDA and CDR2 is SQIVND (reference sequence). V dropped 3 bases and J dropped 1 base, with 11 bases sitting between them. The CDR3 protein is CASSMGEAGTDTQYF. The CDR3 bases are TGTGCCAGTAGTATGGGGGAAGCGGGCACAGATACGCAGTATTTT.

This chain joins TRBV9 and TRBJ2-2; TRBD2 aligns across 7 bases. Germline lookup yields CDR1 SGDLS and CDR2 YYNGEE. V shed 2 bases and J 4 bases; nucleotides not matched to a gene: 5. The CDR3 sequence is 15 residues long. The CDR3 DNA follows: TGTGCCAGCAGCGTTCGCAGGGAGGGCACCGGGGAGCTGTTTTTT. This encodes CASSVRREGTGELFF.

The chain carries TRBV7-2 and TRBJ2-6; D is uncertain. The CDR3 runs 16 residues. In germline, CDR1 is SGHTA, CDR2 FQGNSA. V gave up 0 bases and J gave up 0 bases, with 6 bases separating them. This CDR3 is CASSLASVSGANVLTF. In nucleotides, the CDR3 is TGTGCCAGCAGCTTAGCGTCCGTCTCTGGGGCCAACGTCCTGACTTTC.

This clonotype was recorded many times. This chain joins TRBV6-1 and TRBJ2-5; D might be TRBD1 (6 bases). The germline CDR1 and CDR2 sequences are MNHNS and SASEGT. This CDR3 contains 15 residues. The germline V and J ends were trimmed by 8 bases and 4 bases, with 20 bases remaining between them. CDR3 in amino acids: CASRRRIGGVETQYF. CDR3 coding DNA: TGTGCCAGCCGTCGGAGAATAGGGGGAGTAGAGACCCAGTACTTC.

This chain connects TRBV6-1 to TRBJ2-5; TRBD2 might be the D (6 bases). Trimming cost V 7 bases and J 2 bases, with 20 bases left between them. The CDR3 runs to 16 residues. Germline-derived CDR1 and CDR2 are MNHNS and SASEGT. For the CDR3, the DNA is TGTGCCAGCACCCGGACTACCCCGTTTTGGCAAGAGACCCAGTACTTC. This encodes CASTRTTPFWQETQYF.

The J gene is TRBJ2-7, the V gene TRBV10-3, with 9 nucleotides matching TRBD1. CDR1 and CDR2 from the germline V gene are ENHRY and SYGVKD. The CDR3 consists of 15 residues. Losses at the gene ends were 7 bases for V and 0 bases for J; bases not matched to a gene: 7. CDR3 DNA: TGTGCCATCAATTCGGGACAGGGATCCTCCTACGAGCAGTACTTC. Its translation: CAINSGQGSSYEQYF.

This clonotype occurred a few times. The V and J genes are TRBV20-1 and TRBJ2-1, with D possibly being TRBD2 (6 bases). With 5 bases removed from V and 5 bases from J, the gap between germline ends came to 13 bases. Germline V gene data show CDR1 as DFQATT and CDR2 as SNEGSKA (reference sequence). CDR3 length: 13 amino acids. The CDR3 sequence: CSALSTSDNEQFF. The CDR3 DNA sequence: TGCAGTGCTCTATCGACTAGTGACAATGAGCAGTTCTTC.

V and J are TRBV7-2 and TRBJ2-1; 9 bases are shared with TRBD1. The CDR3 is 14 amino acids. Germline V gene lookup returns CDR1 SGHTA and CDR2 FQGNSA. V was pared by 5 bases and J by 5 bases, with 4 bases of the junction left unmatched. CDR3 coding DNA: TGTGCCAGCAGCGGTCGGACAGGGGACAATGAGCAGTTCTTC. This gives the protein CASSGRTGDNEQFF.

V and J are TRBV7-2 and TRBJ2-2, with 16 bases identical to TRBD2. This CDR3 has 15 residues. Unmatched junction bases numbered 8, after V lost 5 bases and J lost 14 bases. CDR1 is SGHTA, CDR2 FQGNSA, per germline. CDR3: CASSRGLAGGPVLFF. The CDR3 bases are TGTGCCAGCAGCAGGGGACTAGCGGGAGGGCCGGTTCTGTTTTTT. The full variable domain, rest sourced from reference TRBV7-2 and TRBJ2-2, is GAGVSQSPSNKVTEKGKDVELRCDPISGHTALYWYRQSLGQGLEFLIYFQGNSAPDKSGLPSDRFSAERTGGSVSTLTIQRTQQEDSAVYLCASSRGLAGGPVLFFGEGSRLTVL.

The J gene is TRBJ1-1, the V gene TRBV20-1; 8 bases are shared with TRBD1. Trimming took 1 base from V and 10 from J; bases not matched to a gene: 5. From germline, CDR1 is DFQATT and CDR2 SNEGSKA (reference sequence). This CDR3 contains 12 residues. Here the CDR3 reads CSARGQGLAAFF. The CDR3 DNA sequence: TGCAGTGCTAGAGGACAGGGGTTAGCAGCTTTCTTT.